These T cell receptor beta chains were read from a single sample in a study of shared clonotypes between healthy human individuals. Using immunoSEQ multiplex PCR, the repertoire was profiled, and TCRdb retains in-frame clones only, with some absent. The sample holds about 680,000 clones, under 95% seen once. Sequencing was performed on naive CD8+ T cells sorted from blood. The receptors here all came from a man aged 30-40 years in good health. Both conserved end residues are part of each CDR3. Each record gives: V gene, J gene, D gene, CDR3 length, clone size, CDR3 DNA, CDR3 protein. A D gene is named only where the DNA matches it firmly. Only part of the rows carry a size: once, few, many, or a class if the clone is expanded.

>TRBV29-1|TRBJ2-7|TRBD2|14|NA
TGCAGCGTGGGAAGCGGGGGGTCGCCCTACGAGCAGTACTTC
CSVGSGGSPYEQYF
>TRBV7-6|TRBJ2-7|NA|15|NA
TGTGCCAGCAGCCCTCCGGGACTCACTAGTTCCGAGCAGTACTTC
CASSPPGLTSSEQYF
>TRBV7-6|TRBJ2-1|NA|16|NA
TGTGCCAGCAGCTTAGGGGAGGAGTGGGCCTACAATGAGCAGTTCTTC
CASSLGEEWAYNEQFF
>TRBV7-2|TRBJ2-7|NA|15|NA
TGTGCCAGCAGCTCGTTCCGGGACCCATCTTACGAGCAGTACTTC
CASSSFRDPSYEQYF
>TRBV2|TRBJ2-3|NA|17|NA
TGTGCCAGCAGAGAAAGGGGGTTTGGCGGGAGCACAGATACGCAGTATTTT
CASRERGFGGSTDTQYF
>TRBV7-9|TRBJ2-1|NA|12|NA
TGTGCCAGCAGCTTAGTCCAAAATGAGCAGTTCTTC
CASSLVQNEQFF
>TRBV7-9|TRBJ2-2|NA|15|NA
TGTGCCAGCACCGTCGTGGAGGTGAACACCGGGGAGCTGTTTTTT
CASTVVEVNTGELFF
>TRBV7-9|TRBJ1-1|NA|14|NA
TGTGCCAGCAGCTTATATAGTAGCGACACTGAAGCTTTCTTT
CASSLYSSDTEAFF
>TRBV25-1|TRBJ2-3|TRBD1|15|NA
TGTGCCAGCAGTGACCGGGACAGGGGCGCAGATACGCAGTATTTT
CASSDRDRGADTQYF
>TRBV28|TRBJ1-5|NA|18|few
TGTGCCAGCAGTTTTTTCCCATTCCCAGTTGTGGGAAATCAGCCCCAGCATTTT
CASSFFPFPVVGNQPQHF
>TRBV6-1|TRBJ2-5|NA|13|NA
TGTGCCAGCAGTGAAGATCCTCCCGAGACCCAGTACTTC
CASSEDPPETQYF
>TRBV27|TRBJ2-7|NA|13|NA
TGTGCCAGCAGTACAGGGAGCTCCTACGAGCAGTACTTC
CASSTGSSYEQYF
>TRBV2|TRBJ1-1|NA|14|NA
TGTGCCAGCAGTGAATACAGAAAGAACACTGAAGCTTTCTTT
CASSEYRKNTEAFF
>TRBV7-3|TRBJ2-5|TRBD2|15|NA
TGTGCCAGCAGCTTAGGCGGGAGGGCCTCGGAGACCCAGTACTTC
CASSLGGRASETQYF